Presented here are 12 T cell receptor beta chains from one specimen sequenced in a study of T cell responses to AZD1222 COVID-19 vaccine. TCRdb's table, derived via immunoSEQ multiplex PCR, lists solely in-frame clones and lacks some. In the table there are 180,000 or so clones, approximately 94% of which are singletons. Sequencing used peripheral blood, obtained on day 0 of AZD1222 vaccination. The receptor set was obtained from an adult in good health.

J is TRBJ2-2 and V is TRBV2; no firm D call. Germline V gene lookup returns CDR1 SNHLY and CDR2 FYNNEI. This CDR3 spans 12 amino acids. V was pared by 4 bases and J by 4 bases, with 4 bases between. The CDR3: CASSVGTGELFF. The CDR3 DNA reads as TGTGCCAGCAGTGTAGGCACCGGGGAGCTGTTTTTT.

This clone appeared a single time. The chain combines TRBV9 with TRBJ2-7; perhaps D is TRBD1 or TRBD2 (6 bases each). The V end lost 4 bases, the J end lost 5 bases, and 16 bases lay between the germline ends. This CDR3 region has 14 residues. Germline V gene lookup returns CDR1 SGDLS and CDR2 YYNGEE. As DNA, the CDR3 is TGTGCCAGCAGCCTCCAACCGGGGGACAACGAGCAGTACTTC. This codes for CASSLQPGDNEQYF.

This clone was observed a single time. Written as DNA, the CDR3 is TGTGCCAGCAGCCAAAGGGCCCCTGACACTGAAGCTTTCTTT. This translates into CASSQRAPDTEAFF. J is TRBJ1-1 and V is TRBV3-1 (or the pseudogene TRBV3-2); no definite D call. This CDR3 has 14 amino acids. Germline-derived CDR1 and CDR2 are LGHDT and YNNKEL (reference sequence). V dropped 2 bases and J dropped 3 bases, with 10 bases sitting between them.

V and J are TRBV3-1 (or the pseudogene TRBV3-2) and TRBJ2-1, with D perhaps TRBD2 (5 bases). CDR1 and CDR2 from the germline V gene are LGHDT and YNNKEL (reference sequence). V was trimmed by 5 bases and J by 6 bases, leaving 14 bases between them. CDR3 length equals 14 residues. The chain's CDR3 is CASSSPTLANEQFF. CDR3 coding DNA: TGTGCCAGCAGCAGCCCTACCCTAGCCAATGAGCAGTTCTTC.

This clone was seen once. The rearrangement links TRBV27 to TRBJ1-5; tentative D call: TRBD1 (5 bases). V lost 5 bases and J 4 bases, leaving 18 bases between the germline ends. CDR1 is MNHEY and CDR2 is SMNVEV in the germline V gene (reference sequence). The CDR3 contains 16 residues. DNA of the CDR3: TGTGCCAGCAGTCTCCGGGGACTAGTATCAAATCAGCCCCAGCATTTT. This encodes CASSLRGLVSNQPQHF.

The chain uses TRBV7-6 and TRBJ1-3, with D perhaps TRBD1 (5 bases). Looked up from germline, CDR1 is SGHVS and CDR2 is FNYEAQ. This CDR3 comprises 15 residues. V was trimmed by 0 bases and J by 4 bases, leaving 10 bases between them. The CDR3 DNA reads TGTGCCAGCAGCTTAGCGCCAGGGTCCGGAAACACCATATATTTT. It is translated as CASSLAPGSGNTIYF.

The chain joins TRBV7-9 to TRBJ1-4; D may be TRBD1 (6 bases). CDR1 is SEHNR and CDR2 is FQNEAQ in the germline V gene (reference sequence). CDR3 length: 14 amino acids. Trimming cost V 5 bases and J 3 bases, with 10 bases left between them. CDR3 region: CASSPRQANEKLFF. The CDR3 nucleotides are TGTGCCAGCAGCCCCCGACAGGCTAATGAAAAACTGTTTTTT.

This clone was picked up one time. The rearrangement links TRBV7-8 to TRBJ2-7; D is unclear. Trimming cost V 0 bases and J 0 bases, with 9 bases left between them. Germline CDR1 SGHVS, CDR2 FQNEAQ. The CDR3 runs to 15 residues. The DNA of the CDR3 is TGTGCCAGCAGCTTAGCAGCCAGGAGCTCCTACGAGCAGTACTTC. It codes for CASSLAARSSYEQYF. Drawing the rest from reference TRBV7-8 and TRBJ2-7, the complete variable domain is GAGVSQSPRYKVAKRGQDVALRCDPISGHVSLFWYQQALGQGPEFLTYFQNEAQLDKSGLPSDRFFAERPEGSVSTLKIQRTQQEDSAVYLCASSLAARSSYEQYFGPGTRLTVT.

V gene TRBV18 combines with J gene TRBJ1-5; D is perhaps TRBD1 (5 bases). Germline V gives CDR1 KGHSH, CDR2 LQKENI. This CDR3 is built from 13 residues. V was clipped by 6 bases and J by 4 bases, with 10 bases between them. Here the CDR3 DNA reads TGTGCCAGCTCCGGGGACCTTAATCAGCCCCAGCATTTT. Translating it yields CASSGDLNQPQHF.

The chain employs TRBV18 and TRBJ1-1; D gene unclear. The CDR3 runs to 14 residues. Per germline, CDR1 KGHSH and CDR2 LQKENI. V dropped 1 base and J dropped 1 base, with 7 bases sitting between them. The CDR3 coding sequence is TGTGCCAGCTCACCACGACCGGCGAACACTGAAGCTTTCTTT. As protein: CASSPRPANTEAFF.

CDR3 DNA: TGTGCCAGCAGTTACTCCCTTCGCGGCACAGATACGCAGTATTTT. Protein: CASSYSLRGTDTQYF. The V and J genes are TRBV6-5 and TRBJ2-3; no clear D gene. CDR3 length equals 15 residues. The germline CDR1 and CDR2 sequences are MNHEY and SVGAGI. The germline V and J ends were trimmed by 0 bases and 1 base, with 8 bases remaining between them.

The chain uses TRBV15 and TRBJ2-7; possible D gene TRBD2, 5 bases. CDR1 is LNHNV, CDR2 YYDKDF, per germline (reference sequence). V gave up 0 bases and J gave up 3 bases, with 9 bases separating them. The CDR3 has 14 residues. The CDR3 region is CATSRDRGDYEQYF. The CDR3 DNA is TGTGCCACCAGCAGAGATCGGGGAGACTACGAGCAGTACTTC. Using reference TRBV15 and TRBJ2-7 for the parts outside the CDR3, the full variable domain is DAMVIQNPRYQVTQFGKPVTLSCSQTLNHNVMYWYQQKSSQAPKLLFHYYDKDFNNEADTPDNFQSRRPNTSFCFLDIRSPGLGDTAMYLCATSRDRGDYEQYFGPGTRLTVT.